Detailed here is one T cell receptor beta chain. In the original analysis: Amplified reference gene primers provided the basis for estimating nucleated cell counts. Assay: immunoSEQ multiplex PCR; the TCRdb copy retains only in-frame clones and omits some. V and J calls and clone size come straight from that table; D and trimming were deduced from the DNA. The table shows hundreds of thousands of clones, with approximately 91% occurring only once. This sample was taken from a study of blood T cell repertoires in COVID-19. Overall study context: Collection of acute and convalescent COVID-19 samples took place in the United States, Italy and Spain. Nucleic acid was either cDNA or gDNA, and it came from T cells, B-cell-depleted T cells, or PBMCs.

Trimming took 0 bases from V and 4 from J; bases not matched to a gene: 4. Germline CDR1 reads MNHEY; CDR2 reads SVGAGI. This CDR3 is built from 15 residues. The chain has TRBV6-5 and TRBJ2-5, with 8 bases matching TRBD1. Sequenced input: peripheral blood. This receptor was taken from a woman aged 40 to 50 who had recovered from COVID-19. The CDR3 sequence: CASSYSGQDRETQYF. CDR3 bases: TGTGCCAGCAGTTACTCGGGACAGGATAGAGAGACCCAGTACTTC.